A single sample gave rise to the 29 T cell receptor beta chains below, sequenced in a study of spatial heterogeneity in lung cancer. TCRdb re-called the 5' RACE reads through MiXCR, storing one row per CDR3 protein. The table has about 26,000 distinct CDR3 sequences, 9.5% to 15% seen once. Time point indicated: sample taken at primary tumor resection. Sequencing of whole RNA from tumor, nontumor lung or frozen PBMC involved no sorting. This sample comprised PBMCs, obtained at surgery. These receptors originate from a female donor with early-stage non-small cell lung cancer.

This clonotype was counted at least ten times. The chain carries TRBV3-1 and TRBJ1-1; D call uncertain. The CDR3 totals 11 residues. V shed 11 bases and J shed 2 bases, with 9 bases lying between them. The germline CDR1 and CDR2 sequences are LGHDT and YNNKEL (reference sequence). The CDR3, as DNA: TGTGCCGTCAGGTCCAACACTGAAGCTTTCTTT. It is translated as CAVRSNTEAFF.

This clonotype has a count of ten or more. The chain couples TRBV12-3 or TRBV12-4 to TRBJ2-5; D gene ambiguous. This CDR3 spans 13 amino acids. V was cut by 6 bases and J by 0 bases, with 8 bases left in between. The CDR3 here is CASSGPNQETQYF. In DNA, the CDR3 is TGTGCCAGCAGCGGACCCAACCAAGAGACCCAGTACTTC.

V and J are TRBV25-1 and TRBJ2-5, with 8 bases matching TRBD2. CDR3 length equals 16 residues. J lost 5 bases, V lost 4 bases, and 12 bases had no gene match. CDR1 and CDR2 from the germline V gene are MGHDK and SYGVNS. The CDR3 DNA reads as TGTGCCAGCAGTGTGGCTATTGGACTAGCATATGAGACCCAGTACTTC. Protein: CASSVAIGLAYETQYF.

This clonotype occurred many times. The chain combines TRBV9 with TRBJ2-1; 8 nucleotides line up with TRBD2. The germline V gene encodes CDR1 SGDLS and CDR2 YYNGEE. V trimming: 4 bases; J trimming: 8 bases; junction bases outside the gene matches: 23. The CDR3 length is 19 residues. For the CDR3, the DNA is TGTGCCAGCAGCCCCAGGCCAGGTCGGCTAGCGGGTATTGATCATGAGCAGTTCTTC. Its protein is CASSPRPGRLAGIDHEQFF. Based on the CDR3 plus reference TRBV9 and TRBJ2-1, the full variable domain is DSGVTQTPKHLITATGQRVTLRCSPRSGDLSVYWYQQSLDQGLQFLIQYYNGEERAKGNILERFSAQQFPDLHSELNLSSLELGDSALYFCASSPRPGRLAGIDHEQFFGPGTRLTVL.

At least ten counts were recorded for this clonotype. The J gene is TRBJ2-1, the V gene TRBV7-9, with D possibly TRBD2 on 7 matching bases. The CDR3 is 13 residues long. Trimming shortened V by 5 bases and J by 5 bases, and 10 bases separated the two germline ends. Germline CDR1 reads SEHNR; CDR2 reads FQNEAQ (reference sequence). The CDR3 nucleotides read TGTGCCAGCAGCCAAGGGGGGGACAATGAGCAGTTCTTC. This translates into CASSQGGDNEQFF.

This clonotype was observed at least ten times. This chain joins TRBV7-3 and TRBJ1-1, with D unresolved. The CDR3 is 14 residues long. V was shortened by 0 bases and J by 5 bases, with 10 bases between the two germline ends. Per the germline V gene, CDR1 is SGHTA and CDR2 is FQGTGA. Here the CDR3 reads CASSLTSVGTEAFF. DNA of the CDR3: TGTGCCAGCAGCTTAACGTCCGTTGGGACTGAAGCTTTCTTT. Looking up the rest from reference TRBV7-3 and TRBJ1-1 gives the full variable domain: GAGVSQTPSNKVTEKGKYVELRCDPISGHTALYWYRQSLGQGPEFLIYFQGTGAADDSGLPNDRFFAVRPEGSVSTLKIQRTERGDSAVYLCASSLTSVGTEAFFGQGTRLTVV.

At least ten counts were recorded for this clonotype. V gene TRBV29-1 combines with J gene TRBJ1-2, with TRBD1 identical over 9 bases. The germline CDR1 and CDR2 sequences are SQVTM and ANQGSEA. The CDR3 has 14 amino acids. Trimming removed 5 bases from V and 6 bases from J; junction bases left unmatched: 10. The CDR3 here is CSVRPGDRENGYTF. The CDR3 DNA follows: TGCAGCGTTCGCCCTGGGGACAGGGAGAATGGCTACACCTTC.

This clonotype was counted at least ten times. The rearrangement uses TRBV9 and TRBJ2-1; D may be TRBD1 or TRBD2 (5 bases each). Germline V gene sequence: CDR1 SGDLS, CDR2 YYNGEE. Trimming removed 4 bases from V and 2 bases from J, with 10 bases in between. The CDR3 has 14 residues. CDR3 in DNA: TGTGCCAGCAGCCCCCGGGACGCCTACAATGAGCAGTTCTTC. Translation: CASSPRDAYNEQFF.

This clonotype was counted ten times or more. This sequence joins TRBV6-6 and TRBJ2-3; 7 bases line up with TRBD2. The CDR3 contains 16 residues. The germline gives CDR1 MNHNY, CDR2 SVGAGI (reference sequence). V shed 1 base and J 4 bases; nucleotides not matched to a gene: 8. CDR3 DNA sequence: TGTGCCAGCAGTTACTTCTCCGGGACTACTGCAGATACGCAGTATTTT. Protein: CASSYFSGTTADTQYF.

This clonotype was seen repeatedly, ten times or more. The J gene is TRBJ2-5, the V gene TRBV6-5, with D hard to call. CDR1 and CDR2 (germline): MNHEY, SVGAGI. V was trimmed by 6 bases and J by 1 base, leaving 12 bases between them. There are 14 residues in the CDR3. The DNA of the CDR3 is TGTGCCAGCAGAGGGTCGTGGGGCCAAGAGACCCAGTACTTC. This sequence encodes CASRGSWGQETQYF.

This clonotype came up many times. This chain joins TRBV28 and TRBJ2-3; maybe TRBD2 (5 bases). Germline loops: CDR1 MDHEN, CDR2 SYDVKM. Trimming took 8 bases from V and 0 from J, leaving 12 bases between them. The CDR3 totals 14 residues. CDR3 coding DNA: TGTGCCAGCGATTGGGGAGCTAGCACAGATACGCAGTATTTT. The encoded protein is CASDWGASTDTQYF.

In its sample, this clonotype was seen many times. This rearrangement joins TRBV18 to TRBJ2-1; either TRBD1 or TRBD2 may fit D (5 bases each). The V end lost 2 bases, the J end lost 9 bases, and 17 bases lay between the germline ends. The CDR3 length is 15 residues. Germline loops: CDR1 KGHSH, CDR2 LQKENI. DNA of the CDR3: TGTGCCAGCTCACCATCGGGGTTAATCAGGGTTGAGCAGTTCTTC. This encodes CASSPSGLIRVEQFF.

This clonotype came up many times. This chain joins TRBV11-2 and TRBJ2-2; D uncertain. Germline V gene sequence: CDR1 SGHAT, CDR2 FQNNGV. The CDR3 is 15 residues long. Trimming removed 0 bases at V and 6 bases at J, with 11 bases between. The CDR3, as DNA: TGTGCCAGCAGCTTAGATATTTGGGGTTCCGGGGAGCTGTTTTTT. It encodes CASSLDIWGSGELFF.

This clonotype has more than one count but fewer than ten. The chain combines TRBV7-9 with TRBJ2-7, with TRBD1 identical over 9 bases. The CDR3 has 15 amino acids. Germline V gene data show CDR1 as SEHNR and CDR2 as FQNEAQ (reference sequence). With 1 base clipped from V and 4 bases from J, the junction kept 5 bases outside the gene matches. The CDR3 region has the DNA TGTGCCAGCAGCTTAGTAGGGACAGGGAAATACGAGCAGTACGTC. Protein product: CASSLVGTGKYEQYV.

This clonotype was observed at least ten times. J is TRBJ1-1 and V is TRBV6-5; D unresolved. CDR3 size: 11 residues. The V gene lost 2 bases and the J gene lost 9 bases, with 7 bases spanning the gap. Germline CDR1 MNHEY, CDR2 SVGAGI. CDR3 in DNA: TGTGCCAGCAGTTACCGCTTTCAAGCTTTCTTT. Protein: CASSYRFQAFF.

This chain connects TRBV7-2 to TRBJ2-5; no definite D call. Germline CDR1 is SGHTA and CDR2 is FQGNSA. The CDR3 totals 15 residues. Trimming stripped 5 bases from V and 2 bases from J, with 15 bases between. In DNA, the CDR3 is TGTGCCAGCAGCATTATCGGGCCACCTCAAGAGACCCAGTACTTC. This sequence encodes CASSIIGPPQETQYF.

Ten or more counts support this clonotype. The chain links TRBV5-1 to TRBJ2-7; no clear D. This CDR3 is 13 amino acids long. Trimming left V 2 bases short and J 1 base short, with 7 bases between. CDR1 and CDR2 from the germline V gene are SGHRS and YFSETQ. The CDR3 reads CASSFKVSYEQYV. The CDR3 DNA sequence: TGCGCCAGCAGCTTCAAGGTTTCCTACGAGCAGTACGTC.

This clonotype occurred a few times. The V gene is TRBV28, the J gene TRBJ1-2, with D possibly matching TRBD1 (5 bases). The CDR3 is made up of 14 amino acids. V lost 4 bases and J 4 bases, leaving 13 bases between the germline ends. From germline, CDR1 is MDHEN and CDR2 SYDVKM. The CDR3 bases are TGTGCCAGCAGTTCTCATGGCAGGGCCTATGGCTACACCTTC. It translates to CASSSHGRAYGYTF.

At least ten counts were recorded for this clonotype. V and J are TRBV28 and TRBJ2-7, with 7 bases matching TRBD1. Germline V gene data show CDR1 as MDHEN and CDR2 as SYDVKM. The CDR3 length is 12 residues. Unmatched junction bases numbered 3, after V lost 4 bases and J lost 6 bases. CDR3 nucleotides: TGTGCCAGCAGTTGGACAGGATCCGAGCAGTACGTC. This sequence encodes CASSWTGSEQYV.

This chain uses TRBV7-9 with TRBJ1-2, with D unresolved. CDR3 length: 13 amino acids. Trimming stripped 8 bases from V and 5 bases from J, with 15 bases between. Looked up from germline, CDR1 is SEHNR and CDR2 is FQNEAQ (reference sequence). The CDR3 spells CASLGGPQYGYTF. CDR3 coding DNA: TGTGCCAGCCTGGGAGGGCCACAGTATGGCTACACCTTC.

This clonotype was seen repeatedly, ten times or more. V gene TRBV6-4 combines with J gene TRBJ1-5, with D possibly being TRBD1 (5 bases). V was pared by 4 bases and J by 1 base, with 11 bases between. The germline gives CDR1 MRHNA, CDR2 SNTAGT. The CDR3 loop spans 15 amino acids. CDR3 DNA: TGTGCCAGCAGTGCTTATGCAGGGAGCAATCAGCCCCAGCATTTT. Amino acids: CASSAYAGSNQPQHF.

This clonotype has a count of ten or more. The V gene is TRBV7-9, the J gene TRBJ2-5; 7 nucleotides agree with TRBD2. The CDR3 extends over 14 amino acids. Germline values: CDR1 SEHNR, CDR2 FQNEAQ (reference sequence). V dropped 3 bases and J dropped 5; count of bases not matched to a gene: 6. The CDR3 bases are TGTGCCAGCAGCTTCTGGAGCGGGGCGGAGACCCAGTACTTC. Its protein is CASSFWSGAETQYF.

This clonotype was counted between two and nine times. The rearrangement uses TRBV28 and TRBJ2-1, with 11 bases identical to TRBD1. This CDR3 region has 15 residues. The trim removed 10 bases at V and 2 bases at J, leaving 7 bases unmatched. Germline V gene sequence: CDR1 MDHEN, CDR2 SYDVKM. CDR3 amino acids: CATTPGQGAYNEQFF. The CDR3 DNA reads as TGTGCCACCACACCGGGACAGGGGGCCTACAATGAGCAGTTCTTC.

This clonotype was counted ten times or more. The V and J genes are TRBV2 and TRBJ2-1; D remains ambiguous. Deletions cut 5 bases from V and 8 bases from J, with 16 bases between. Germline V gene sequence: CDR1 SNHLY, CDR2 FYNNEI. The CDR3 covers 14 residues. The CDR3 DNA sequence: TGTGCCAGCAGTAAGGGCCTCCTCGCCGATGAGCAGTTCTTC. Translated: CASSKGLLADEQFF.

This clonotype was found many times. The V gene is TRBV6-4, the J gene TRBJ2-1; 7 nucleotides match TRBD2. Germline V lookup: CDR1 MRHNA, CDR2 SNTAGT. This CDR3 contains 16 residues. Trimming took 3 bases from V and 2 from J; bases not matched to a gene: 7. The CDR3: CASSDMGGGAYNEQFF. CDR3 DNA sequence: TGTGCCAGCAGTGATATGGGCGGGGGAGCCTACAATGAGCAGTTCTTC.

This clonotype was observed at least ten times. V is TRBV14 and J is TRBJ1-2; D uncertain. V gave up 3 bases and J gave up 2 bases, with 7 bases separating them. Looked up from germline, CDR1 is SGHDN and CDR2 is FVKESK. The CDR3 runs to 13 residues. This CDR3 reads CASSQGQNYGYTF. The CDR3 region has the DNA TGTGCCAGCAGCCAGGGTCAGAACTATGGCTACACCTTC. Using reference TRBV14 and TRBJ1-2 for the parts outside the CDR3, the full variable domain is EAGVTQFPSHSVIEKGQTVTLRCDPISGHDNLYWYRRVMGKEIKFLLHFVKESKQDESGMPNNRFLAERTGGTYSTLKVQPAELEDSGVYFCASSQGQNYGYTFGSGTRLTVV.

This clonotype was observed many times. This chain links TRBV27 with TRBJ2-5; no clear D gene. Germline lookup yields CDR1 MNHEY and CDR2 SMNVEV (reference sequence). V dropped 5 bases and J dropped 1 base, with 20 bases sitting between them. The CDR3 has 17 residues. CDR3 in DNA: TGTGCCAGCAGTAAAACATCTCGAGACCTACTCCAAGAGACCCAGTACTTC. This codes for CASSKTSRDLLQETQYF.

This chain connects TRBV3-1 to TRBJ1-6; D not certain. CDR3 length: 17 residues. V was cut by 0 bases and J by 0 bases, with 9 bases left in between. Per germline, CDR1 LGHDT and CDR2 YNNKEL (reference sequence). CDR3: CASSQDTAYSYNSPLHF. The CDR3 nucleotides read TGTGCCAGCAGCCAAGATACGGCTTACTCCTATAATTCACCCCTCCACTTT.

The rearrangement uses TRBV13 and TRBJ2-4, with a tentative D call TRBD2 (6 bases). The CDR3 length is 15 residues. V was shortened by 0 bases and J by 1 base, with 7 bases between the two germline ends. In germline, CDR1 is PRHDT, CDR2 FYEKMQ (reference sequence). CDR3 region: CASSLGRGAKNIQYF. The CDR3 nucleotides are TGTGCCAGCAGCTTAGGGCGGGGTGCCAAAAACATTCAGTACTTC.